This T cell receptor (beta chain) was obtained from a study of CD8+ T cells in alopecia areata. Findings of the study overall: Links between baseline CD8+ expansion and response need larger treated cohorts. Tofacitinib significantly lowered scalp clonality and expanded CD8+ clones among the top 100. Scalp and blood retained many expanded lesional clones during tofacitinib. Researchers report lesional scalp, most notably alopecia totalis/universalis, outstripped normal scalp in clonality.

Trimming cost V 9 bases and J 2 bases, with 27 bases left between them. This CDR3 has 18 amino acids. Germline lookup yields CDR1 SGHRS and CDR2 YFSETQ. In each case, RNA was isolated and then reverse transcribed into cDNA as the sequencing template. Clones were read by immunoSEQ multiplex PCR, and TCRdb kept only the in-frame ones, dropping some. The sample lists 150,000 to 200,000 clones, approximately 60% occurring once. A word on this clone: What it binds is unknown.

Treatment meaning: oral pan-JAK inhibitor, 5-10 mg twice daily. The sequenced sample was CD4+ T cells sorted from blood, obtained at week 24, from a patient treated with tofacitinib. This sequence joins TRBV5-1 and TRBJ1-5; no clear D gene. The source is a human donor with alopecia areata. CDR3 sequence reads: CATNCRVRGNMGNQPQHF. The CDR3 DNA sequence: TGCGCCACCAACTGCCGGGTGCGCGGGAATATGGGCAATCAGCCCCAGCATTTT. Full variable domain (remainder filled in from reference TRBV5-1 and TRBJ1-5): KAGVTQTPRYLIKTRGQQVTLSCSPISGHRSVSWYQQTPGQGLQFLFEYFSETQRNKGNFPGRFSGRQFSNSRSEMNVSTLELGDSALYLCATNCRVRGNMGNQPQHFGDGTRLSIL.